This T cell receptor (beta chain) was recorded in a study of shared clonotypes between healthy human individuals. Findings of the study overall: Memory subsets generally showed lower estimated richness than naive subsets.

Germline CDR1 and CDR2: SNHLY and FYNNEI. This CDR3 contains 12 residues. The V end lost 6 bases, the J end lost 8 bases, and 13 bases lay between the germline ends. Concerning this clone itself: Its antigen is currently unknown.

Profiled with immunoSEQ multiplex PCR; TCRdb holds only in-frame clones, not every one. This sample yields approximately 2.1 million clones, of which 85% to 95% are seen a single time; under 0.45% belongs to the top ten. CD4+ cell separation produced CD45RA+ naive and CD45RA-negative memory subsets. Sequences were obtained from naive CD4+ T cells from PBMCs. Described subset: CD45RA+ positively selected. The TCR sequence derives from a man younger than 35 in good health. Some clones in this sample may be carry-over from other donors' samples. The chain recombines TRBV2 with TRBJ1-2; unclear D gene. CDR3 sequence reads: CASRTLEGGYTF. CDR3 nucleotide sequence: TGTGCCAGCAGGACCCTCGAGGGAGGCTACACCTTC.